This T cell receptor (beta chain) is from a study of neurological immune-mediated disorders. Broader study findings: None of the CDR3 amino acid sequences of expanded clones were shared across subjects, and this suggested private repertoires in all groups.

This clonotype was recorded at least ten times. As yet, its antigen is unknown. The authors made cDNA by 5'RACE with 10-nucleotide random UMIs. TCRdb reanalysed the 5' RACE reads using MiXCR and keeps one entry per CDR3 protein. Found here are about 38,000 distinct CDR3 sequences, roughly 4.8% of them singletons; the top ten hold roughly 9%. The study drew its healthy controls from blood bank volunteers in Maryland, USA. Libraries from sorted cells used roughly 1 million T cells (CD4+ or CD8+). The germline gives CDR1 ENHRY, CDR2 SYGVKD. The CDR3 consists of 14 residues. Trimming left V 4 bases short and J 2 bases short, with 11 bases between.

The sequence derives from a man aged 18 to 35 in good health. The rearrangement joins TRBV10-3 to TRBJ1-2; a possible D gene is TRBD1 (6 bases). The specimen sequenced was CD4+ T cells from blood. CDR3 sequence (DNA): TGTGCCATCAGTGGACAGGAGCAGAACTATGGCTACACCTTC. Translation gives CAISGQEQNYGYTF.